The source of this T cell receptor (beta chain) is a study of control samples from healthy donors and cancer patients. CDR1 is SGHDT and CDR2 is YYEEEE in the germline V gene. The CDR3 spans 16 residues. V was clipped by 2 bases and J by 3 bases; unmatched bases: 5. Sequencing used immunoSEQ multiplex PCR; TCRdb keeps in-frame clones, though not all of them. The sample has under 450,000 clones, more than 80% seen once. The chain employs TRBV5-6 and TRBJ2-1, with 10 bases aligning to TRBD2. The receptor was derived from a man in his forties with head and neck cancer. Sample: PBMCs. CDR3 in DNA: TGTGCCAGCAGCTTACCGGGACTAGCGCTCTACAATGAGCAGTTCTTC. As protein: CASSLPGLALYNEQFF.